This T cell receptor (beta chain) emerged from a study of metastatic and nonmetastatic thyroid tumors. Across the whole study: Repertoires from malignant and benign thyroid patients were compared across blood and tumor or nodule tissue.

From germline, CDR1 is SGHRS and CDR2 YFSETQ. The length of the CDR3 is 15 residues. The germline V and J ends were trimmed by 1 base and 0 bases, with 10 bases remaining between them. A note on this clone: Its antigen is currently unknown.

Before thyroid surgery, none of the patients had received any treatment. Per the authors' pipeline: What underpinned the distant-metastasis classifier for papillary thyroid cancer was the set of CDR3 differences across clinicopathological groups. TCRdb re-called the PCR reads through MiXCR. Here the V and J calls rest on TCRdb's processing, not on the authors' analysis. The sample has 15,000 or so clones, roughly 30% seen once. Study findings and constraints: Relative to benign nodules, malignant thyroid tumors were reportedly characterized by significantly elevated TCR beta diversity in blood and tumor.

The chain carries TRBV5-1 and TRBJ1-2, with D unclear. The sequence was obtained from a female donor with papillary thyroid cancer or a benign thyroid nodule (not recorded which). Some clones in this sample may be carry-over from other donors' samples. What was sequenced was tumor tissue. CDR3 region: CASSLWLPTNYGYTF. CDR3 DNA: TGCGCCAGCAGCTTGTGGTTACCAACTAACTATGGCTACACCTTC.